This is a list of T cell receptor beta chains from one sample in a study of metastatic and nonmetastatic thyroid tumors. MiXCR re-clonotyped the PCR reads for TCRdb. This sample has under 50,000 clones, with approximately 20% found just once. The sample was blood. These receptors were taken from a male donor with papillary thyroid cancer or a benign thyroid nodule (not recorded which). Some clones in this sample may be carry-over from other donors' samples. Each CDR3 is given with its conserved first and last residue. D genes are given only for firm matches. Not every row has a clone size; where given, it reads once, few, many or a size class.

V: TRBV3-1
J: TRBJ2-7
D: TRBD2
size: -
CDR3: CASSQLAGHTEQYF
DNA: TGTGCCAGCAGCCAACTAGCGGGACACACTGAGCAGTACTTC

V: TRBV5-1
J: TRBJ1-6
D: -
size: many
CDR3: CASSLQGTSSYNSPLHF
DNA: TGCGCCAGCAGCTTGCAGGGGACCAGCTCCTATAATTCACCCCTCCACTTT

V: TRBV11-1
J: TRBJ2-1
D: -
size: -
CDR3: CASSLRGGHDNEQFF
DNA: TGTGCCAGCAGCTTGAGGGGGGGGCACGACAATGAGCAGTTCTTC

V: TRBV27
J: TRBJ2-7
D: -
size: many
CDR3: CASSLSRALTYEQYF
DNA: TGTGCCAGCAGTTTATCCAGGGCTTTGACCTACGAGCAGTACTTC

V: TRBV5-1
J: TRBJ1-5
D: -
size: -
CDR3: CASSLSGRSQPQHF
DNA: TGCGCCAGCAGCTTGTCTGGGCGAAGTCAGCCCCAGCACTTT

V: TRBV5-1
J: TRBJ1-1
D: -
size: -
CDR3: CASSFAPQVCRTEAFF
DNA: TGCGCCAGCAGCTTTGCCCCACAGGTTTGTCGCACTGAAGCTTTCTTT

V: TRBV6-5
J: TRBJ1-1
D: -
size: many
CDR3: CASSYSDRRTEAFF
DNA: TGTGCCAGCAGTTACTCCGACAGGCGCACTGAAGCTTTCTTT

V: TRBV19
J: TRBJ2-7
D: -
size: -
CDR3: CATRSRERYEQYF
DNA: TGTGCCACCCGTTCGAGGGAACGATACGAGCAGTACTTC

V: TRBV6-1
J: TRBJ2-7
D: -
size: few
CDR3: CASSKRAATLGEQYF
DNA: TGTGCCAGCTCCAAAAGGGCGGCCACATTAGGCGAGCAGTACTTC

V: TRBV20-1
J: TRBJ2-7
D: TRBD1
size: -
CDR3: CSARDPGQAIYEQYF
DNA: TGCAGTGCTAGAGACCCGGGACAGGCGATTTACGAGCAGTACTTC

V: TRBV19
J: TRBJ2-1
D: -
size: many
CDR3: CASSIMGHEQFF
DNA: TGTGCCAGTAGTATAATGGGCCATGAGCAGTTCTTC

V: TRBV30
J: TRBJ1-4
D: -
size: once
CDR3: CAWSVRDRAATNEKLFF
DNA: TGTGCCTGGAGTGTACGGGATCGGGCAGCAACTAATGAAAAACTGTTTTTT

V: TRBV6-4
J: TRBJ1-2
D: -
size: medium-sized
CDR3: CASSDPGRVSYGYTF
DNA: TGTGCCAGCAGTGACCCGGGACGGGTATCCTATGGCTACACCTTC

V: TRBV7-8
J: TRBJ1-6
D: TRBD1
size: -
CDR3: CASSGLRTGVNSPLHF
DNA: TGTGCCAGCAGCGGCTTACGGACAGGGGTAAATTCACCCCTCCACTTT

V: TRBV7-2
J: TRBJ1-2
D: -
size: -
CDR3: CASRASIANYGYTF
DNA: TGTGCCAGCAGAGCTTCTATAGCTAACTATGGCTACACCTTC

V: TRBV6-4
J: TRBJ2-3
D: TRBD1
size: medium-sized
CDR3: CASSDGQGADTQYF
DNA: TGTGCCAGCAGTGACGGACAGGGGGCAGATACGCAGTATTTT

V: TRBV20-1
J: TRBJ2-3
D: -
size: few
CDR3: CSARGSGREADTQYF
DNA: TGCAGTGCTAGGGGATCAGGGCGAGAGGCAGATACGCAGTATTTT

V: TRBV7-2
J: TRBJ1-2
D: TRBD1
size: many
CDR3: CASSHDRDELYGYTF
DNA: TGTGCCAGCAGCCACGACAGGGACGAATTGTATGGCTACACCTTC

V: TRBV2
J: TRBJ1-5
D: -
size: many
CDR3: CASSEEKGGQPQHF
DNA: TGTGCCAGCAGTGAAGAAAAGGGGGGTCAGCCCCAGCATTTT

V: TRBV12-3/TRBV12-4
J: TRBJ2-5
D: -
size: few
CDR3: CASSFGHKDTQYF
DNA: TGTGCCAGCAGCTTTGGGCATAAGGATACCCAGTACTTC

V: TRBV12-3/TRBV12-4
J: TRBJ1-1
D: -
size: few
CDR3: CASSRGENTEAFF
DNA: TGTGCCAGCAGCCGGGGAGAGAACACTGAAGCTTTCTTT

V: TRBV7-9
J: TRBJ2-5
D: -
size: many
CDR3: CASSYRAQETQYF
DNA: TGTGCCAGCAGCTACAGGGCTCAAGAGACCCAGTACTTC

V: TRBV24-1
J: TRBJ1-5
D: -
size: -
CDR3: CATSGAGRDQTQHF
DNA: TGTGCCACCAGTGGAGCAGGGCGGGATCAGACCCAGCATTTT

V: TRBV20-1
J: TRBJ1-5
D: -
size: -
CDR3: CSARDLWGQPQHF
DNA: TGCAGTGCTAGAGATCTTTGGGGTCAGCCCCAGCATTTT

V: TRBV6-1
J: TRBJ2-2
D: TRBD1
size: many
CDR3: CASRRTGGTGELFF
DNA: TGTGCCAGCAGACGGACAGGGGGCACCGGGGAGCTGTTTTTT

V: TRBV6-2/TRBV6-3
J: TRBJ1-2
D: -
size: -
CDR3: CASSYYSGNELVYGYTF
DNA: TGTGCCAGCAGTTATTACTCGGGAAACGAACTAGTATATGGCTACACCTTC

V: TRBV7-6
J: TRBJ2-2
D: TRBD2
size: many
CDR3: CASSLGLAGSGELFF
DNA: TGTGCCAGCAGCTTGGGACTAGCGGGATCCGGGGAGCTGTTTTTT

V: TRBV6-1
J: TRBJ1-5
D: TRBD1
size: many
CDR3: CASSEPKLQGALGQPQHF
DNA: TGTGCCAGCAGCGAACCGAAATTACAGGGGGCGCTTGGGCAGCCCCAGCATTTT

V: TRBV20-1
J: TRBJ2-3
D: TRBD2
size: many
CDR3: CSARALFTAGDPWTDTQYF
DNA: TGCAGTGCTAGAGCCCTGTTTACAGCGGGGGACCCTTGGACAGATACGCAGTATTTT

V: TRBV24-1
J: TRBJ2-2
D: -
size: many
CDR3: CATSAPGPGELFF
DNA: TGTGCCACCAGTGCTCCGGGGCCCGGGGAGCTGTTTTTT

V: TRBV7-9
J: TRBJ2-3
D: -
size: many
CDR3: CASSLTGTVDTQYF
DNA: TGTGCCAGCAGCTTAACCGGGACGGTAGATACGCAGTATTTT

V: TRBV11-2
J: TRBJ2-3
D: TRBD2
size: -
CDR3: CASSHRGSGRDTDTQYF
DNA: TGTGCCAGCAGCCACCGCGGTAGCGGGCGAGACACAGATACGCAGTATTTT

V: TRBV19
J: TRBJ2-7
D: -
size: few
CDR3: CASSITLSSYEQYF
DNA: TGTGCCAGTAGTATCACCTTAAGCTCCTACGAGCAGTACTTC

V: TRBV4-2
J: TRBJ2-7
D: TRBD2
size: once
CDR3: CASSQEPSGSNEQYF
DNA: TGTGCCAGCAGCCAAGAGCCTAGCGGGAGCAACGAGCAGTACTTC

V: TRBV6-1
J: TRBJ1-1
D: TRBD1
size: many
CDR3: CASSLQGASDEAFF
DNA: TGTGCCAGCAGTTTACAGGGGGCGAGTGATGAAGCTTTCTTT

V: TRBV6-1
J: TRBJ2-2
D: -
size: few
CDR3: CSISVEHSGGELFF
DNA: TGTTCCATCAGTGTGGAGCATTCTGGCGGGGAGCTGTTTTTT

V: TRBV11-2
J: TRBJ2-3
D: TRBD2
size: -
CDR3: CASSLGSGITDTQYF
DNA: TGTGCCAGCAGCTTAGGTAGCGGGATTACAGATACGCAGTATTTT

V: TRBV6-5
J: TRBJ2-1
D: -
size: many
CDR3: CASSYSRVYNEQFF
DNA: TGTGCCAGCAGTTACTCGAGGGTCTACAATGAGCAGTTCTTC

V: TRBV5-1
J: TRBJ2-3
D: -
size: many
CDR3: CASSLGFTSTDTQYF
DNA: TGCGCCAGCAGCTTGGGTTTCACTAGCACAGATACGCAGTATTTT

V: TRBV9
J: TRBJ2-5
D: -
size: -
CDR3: CASSVGVSLMETQYF
DNA: TGTGCCAGCAGCGTAGGCGTCTCCCTAATGGAGACCCAGTACTTC

V: TRBV20-1
J: TRBJ1-1
D: -
size: -
CDR3: CSASAQSNTEAFF
DNA: TGCAGTGCTAGTGCCCAGTCGAACACTGAAGCTTTCTTT